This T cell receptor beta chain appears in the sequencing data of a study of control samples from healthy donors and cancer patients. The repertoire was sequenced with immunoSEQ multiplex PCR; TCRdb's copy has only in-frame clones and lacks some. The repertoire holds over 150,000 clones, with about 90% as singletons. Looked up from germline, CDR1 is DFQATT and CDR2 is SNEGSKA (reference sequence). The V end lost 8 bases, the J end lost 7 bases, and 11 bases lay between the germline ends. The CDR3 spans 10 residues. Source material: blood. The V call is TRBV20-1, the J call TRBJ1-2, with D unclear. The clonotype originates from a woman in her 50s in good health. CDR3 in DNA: TGCAGTTGCCCCTCGGGTGGCTACACCTTC. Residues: CSCPSGGYTF.